This T cell receptor beta chain was observed in a study of blood T cell repertoires in COVID-19. Study in general: T cells, B-cell-depleted T cells, or PBMCs provided the cDNA or gDNA that served as material.

Some clones are missing from TCRdb's copy, which holds only in-frame ones; the method was immunoSEQ multiplex PCR. The sample lists roughly 190,000 clones; about 85% were seen once. V was pared by 0 bases and J by 0 bases, with 8 bases of the junction left unmatched. The CDR3 is made up of 17 amino acids. The germline V gene encodes CDR1 SGHRS and CDR2 YFSETQ. This chain links TRBV5-1 with TRBJ1-1; the match to TRBD1 covers 7 bases. This TCR derives from a man aged 55 to 69 with active or convalescent COVID-19. The sequenced material came from peripheral blood. This chain's CDR3 is CASSLGMGQTMNTEAFF. CDR3 coding DNA: TGCGCCAGCAGCTTGGGTATGGGACAGACTATGAACACTGAAGCTTTCTTT.